The 27 T cell receptor beta chains reported below all come from one sample, sequenced in a study of CXCR3-negative and CXCR3-positive naive CD8 T cells. General study findings and limits: CXCR3-positive naive cells had TRB CDR3s that were more hydrophobic than CXCR3-negative naive cells had.

With UMI labels, 5' RACE was used to prepare the TRB cDNA libraries. Each CDR3 protein gets one entry in TCRdb, which reprocessed the 5' RACE reads and gives no DNA. The specimen's table records over 150,000 distinct CDR3 sequences. These receptors have no identified antigens. Sequencing input: naive CXCR3+ CD8+ T cells from blood. The subset is: CD45RO-CCR7+CD27+CD95- naive CD8+ T cells expressing CXCR3 (TNR3+). These receptor sequences come from a human donor in good health. Some clones in this sample may be carry-over from other donors' samples.

This chain links TRBV6-2 or TRBV6-3 with TRBJ1-4; the D call of TRBD1 rests on TCRdb alone, since no DNA is present to check it. This CDR3 has 16 residues. Germline V CDR1 and CDR2: MNHEY, SVGEGT. The CDR3 is CASSYPQDSQPEKLFF.

The rearrangement uses TRBV12-3 or TRBV12-4 and TRBJ1-1; TCRdb lists TRBD1, though no DNA is available to test this call. The CDR3 runs to 13 residues. The CDR3 loop reads CASSLHRETEAFF.

CDR3 loop: CASSSGETYNEQFF. The J gene is TRBJ2-1, the V gene TRBV21-1; TCRdb reports TRBD2, a call that lacks DNA to check it against. TRBV21-1 is recorded as a pseudogene. The CDR3 has 14 amino acids.

CDR3 amino acids: CDSSLNGLAEPPSSYNEQFF. V is TRBV11-2 and J is TRBJ2-1; no DNA is available, so the TRBD2 call from TCRdb remains unchecked. The CDR3 has 20 amino acids. The germline gives CDR1 SGHAT, CDR2 FQNNGV.

The CDR3 spells CASSFSAGGVVDEQFF. The rearrangement uses TRBV11-2 and TRBJ2-1; checking the TCRdb D call of TRBD2 is not possible without DNA. The germline CDR1 and CDR2 sequences are SGHAT and FQNNGV. The CDR3 is 16 amino acids.

The gene calls are TRBV19 and TRBJ1-1; TCRdb's D gene call, TRBD1, goes unchecked for lack of DNA. Germline loops: CDR1 LNHDA, CDR2 SQIVND (reference sequence). The CDR3 runs to 14 residues. CDR3 sequence reads: CASSITGANTEAFF.

The CDR3 sequence is CSARAPRGEYNEQFF. The chain is built from TRBV20-1 and TRBJ2-1; TCRdb's D call of TRBD1 is untestable without DNA. Per the germline V gene, CDR1 is DFQATT and CDR2 is SNEGSKA (reference sequence). CDR3 length: 15 residues.

The chain uses TRBV29-1 and TRBJ2-2. This CDR3 spans 11 amino acids. Looked up from germline, CDR1 is SQVTM and CDR2 is ANQGSEA. The chain's CDR3 is CSVGGAGELFF.

This chain links TRBV20-1 with TRBJ2-7; TCRdb's D call, TRBD1, is unchecked because there is no DNA. Germline V gene lookup returns CDR1 DFQATT and CDR2 SNEGSKA (reference sequence). The CDR3 is 15 residues long. The CDR3: CSARDWDTVAYEQYF.

V usage is TRBV29-1 and J usage is TRBJ1-1; TCRdb calls TRBD1, which cannot be checked without DNA. The germline V gene encodes CDR1 SQVTM and CDR2 ANQGSEA. This CDR3 is 14 amino acids long. CDR3 residues: CSAVGGQGGTEAFF.

This chain connects TRBV4-2 to TRBJ2-3; lacking DNA, the TRBD2 call made by TCRdb goes unchecked. Germline-derived CDR1 and CDR2 are LGHNA and YNFKEQ. The CDR3 loop spans 18 amino acids. CDR3 region: CASSQGLERGGSADTQYF.

This chain uses TRBV5-1 with TRBJ2-2. This CDR3 contains 14 residues. Germline assignment: CDR1 SGHRS and CDR2 YFSETQ. The CDR3 reads CASSPTANTGELFF.

This chain uses TRBV6-4 with TRBJ2-1. Germline CDR1 and CDR2: MRHNA and SNTAGT. This CDR3 comprises 16 residues. CDR3 amino acids: CASSDPASHSYNEQFF.

This rearrangement joins TRBV5-1 to TRBJ1-1; without DNA, the TCRdb call of TRBD1 cannot be checked. From germline, CDR1 is SGHRS and CDR2 YFSETQ. The CDR3 consists of 13 residues. The chain's CDR3 is CASSLVGGLAAFF.

The gene calls are TRBV29-1 and TRBJ1-2. The CDR3 is made up of 12 amino acids. Germline V gives CDR1 SQVTM, CDR2 ANQGSEA. This CDR3 reads CSVVNKNYGYTF.

The chain employs TRBV28 and TRBJ2-1; TCRdb's D call of TRBD1 is untestable without DNA. Germline V lookup: CDR1 MDHEN, CDR2 SYDVKM. CDR3 length equals 14 residues. CDR3 residues: CASSPLRLYNEQFF.

The chain employs TRBV15 and TRBJ1-4. Germline V gene lookup returns CDR1 LNHNV and CDR2 YYDKDF (reference sequence). The CDR3 consists of 14 residues. The CDR3 region is CATSSPRWAEKLFF.

This chain uses TRBV4-3 with TRBJ2-1; the TCRdb call, TRBD2, lacks DNA for checking. This CDR3 is 16 amino acids long. CDR1 is LGHNA and CDR2 is YSLEER in the germline V gene. The CDR3 sequence: CASSQGSGGFYNEQFF.

The V and J genes are TRBV7-2 and TRBJ1-2; TCRdb returns TRBD1, unconfirmable since there is no DNA. Germline V gene lookup returns CDR1 SGHTA and CDR2 FQGNSA. CDR3 length: 17 amino acids. CDR3 region: CACSLFAQGRDPSGYTF.

CDR3 loop: CSVPWSNYGYTF. The chain has TRBV29-1 and TRBJ1-2. The CDR3 has 12 amino acids. CDR1 and CDR2 from the germline V gene are SQVTM and ANQGSEA.

The genes are TRBV4-1 and TRBJ2-1; the TCRdb call, TRBD1, lacks DNA for checking. Germline values: CDR1 MGHRA, CDR2 YSYEKL. The CDR3 is 16 residues long. CDR3 region: CASSQESGAWNNEQFF.

The chain couples TRBV4-1 to TRBJ2-3; TCRdb outputs TRBD2, but without DNA this stays unchecked. The CDR3 totals 17 residues. CDR1 and CDR2 (germline): MGHRA, YSYEKL. The CDR3 sequence: CASSQGPGALNSDTQYF.

This chain links TRBV14 with TRBJ2-7; TCRdb's D call of TRBD1 is untestable without DNA. The CDR3 runs 16 residues. Germline V gene data show CDR1 as SGHDN and CDR2 as FVKESK. The chain's CDR3 is CASSLGRFRASYEQYF.

The CDR3 sequence is CASSQVLTSGSGTGELFF. V gene TRBV4-3 combines with J gene TRBJ2-2; the D call from TCRdb, TRBD2, cannot be confirmed without DNA. The length of the CDR3 is 18 residues. Germline CDR1 LGHNA, CDR2 YSLEER.

Here the CDR3 reads CATSREWGSYNSPLHF. The V and J genes are TRBV15 and TRBJ1-6. The CDR3 contains 16 residues. Germline V gene lookup returns CDR1 LNHNV and CDR2 YYDKDF (reference sequence).

This CDR3 is CASSLPGAQPQHF. The rearrangement uses TRBV28 and TRBJ1-5. Germline assignment: CDR1 MDHEN and CDR2 SYDVKM. The CDR3 runs 13 residues.

The rearrangement links TRBV7-9 to TRBJ2-1; there is no DNA to check the TCRdb D call of TRBD1. The germline gives CDR1 SEHNR, CDR2 FQNEAQ (reference sequence). This CDR3 has 14 residues. This CDR3 reads CASSLWSGEREQFF. Complete variable domain (other parts from reference TRBV7-9 and TRBJ2-1): DTGVSQNPRHKITKRGQNVTFRCDPISEHNRLYWYRQTLGQGPEFLTYFQNEAQLEKSRLLSDRFSAERPKGSFSTLEIQRTEQGDSAMYLCASSLWSGEREQFFGPGTRLTVL.